The clone carrying this TCR beta chain was detected ten times or more. Its antigen is undetermined. The record originates from a study of T cells in Graves' hyperthyroidism and ophthalmopathy. The germline gives CDR1 MNHEY, CDR2 SVGAGI. This CDR3 is built from 15 residues. Unmatched junction bases numbered 12, after V lost 8 bases and J lost 8 bases. An absence of ophthalmopathy progression within 18 months meant stable Graves' hyperthyroidism. The study based diagnoses on clinical symptoms, serum thyroxine and TRAb, thyroid ultrasound and orbital computed tomography. Regarding the study as a whole: Blood samples included most of the expanded thyroid clonotypes exceeding 0.001. With a median lead of around 5.9 months before onset, the model predicted ophthalmopathy.

Amplification targeted TCR beta CDR3 regions from RNA transcripts. With the HTBI primer set, the TCR CDR3 went through a first round of RT-PCR. Using its own MiXCR run on the multiplex PCR reads, TCRdb lists one record per CDR3 protein. The data contain 500,000 to 750,000 distinct CDR3 sequences, about 45% of them seen just once; the ten biggest clones take up around 7.7%. The rearrangement joins TRBV6-5 to TRBJ1-4; 9 nucleotides line up with TRBD1. This TCR came from a woman younger than 35 with Graves' hyperthyroidism. Sample: peripheral blood or thyroid tissue (not recorded which). The CDR3 loop is CASSTQTGGVEKLFF. In DNA form, the CDR3 reads TGTGCCAGCTCAACCCAGACAGGGGGTGTGGAAAAACTGTTTTTT.